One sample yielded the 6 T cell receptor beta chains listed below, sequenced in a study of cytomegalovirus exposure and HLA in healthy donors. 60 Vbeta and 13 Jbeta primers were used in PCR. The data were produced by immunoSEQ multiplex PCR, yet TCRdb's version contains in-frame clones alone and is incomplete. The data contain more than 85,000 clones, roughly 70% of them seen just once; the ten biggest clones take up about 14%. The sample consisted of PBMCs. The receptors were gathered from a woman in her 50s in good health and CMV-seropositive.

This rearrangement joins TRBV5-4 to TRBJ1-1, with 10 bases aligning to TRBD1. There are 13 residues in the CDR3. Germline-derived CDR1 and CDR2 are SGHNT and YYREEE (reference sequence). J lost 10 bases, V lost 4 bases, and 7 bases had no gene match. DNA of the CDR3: TGTGCCAGCAGCCCGGGACAGGGGCAGGGAGCTTTCTTT. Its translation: CASSPGQGQGAFF.

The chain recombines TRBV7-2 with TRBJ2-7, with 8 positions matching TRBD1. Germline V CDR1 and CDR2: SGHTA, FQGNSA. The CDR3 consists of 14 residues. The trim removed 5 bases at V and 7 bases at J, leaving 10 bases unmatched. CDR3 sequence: CASSATGVTGEQYF. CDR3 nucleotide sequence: TGTGCCAGCAGCGCGACAGGGGTCACGGGGGAGCAGTACTTC.

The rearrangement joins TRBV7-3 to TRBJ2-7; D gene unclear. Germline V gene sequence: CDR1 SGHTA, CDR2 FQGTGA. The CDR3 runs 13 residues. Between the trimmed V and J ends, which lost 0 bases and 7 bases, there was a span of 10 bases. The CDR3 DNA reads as TGTGCCAGCAGCTTAACCTTATCCCAGGAGCAGTACTTC. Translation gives CASSLTLSQEQYF.

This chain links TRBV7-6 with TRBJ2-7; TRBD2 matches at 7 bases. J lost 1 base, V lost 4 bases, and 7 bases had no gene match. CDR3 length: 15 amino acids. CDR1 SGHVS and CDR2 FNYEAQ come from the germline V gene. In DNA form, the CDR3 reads TGTGCCAGCAGCTCCACTGGGGACTATTCCTACGAGCAGTACTTC. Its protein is CASSSTGDYSYEQYF.

CDR3 DNA: TGTGCCAGCAGCCCCTCTCGGACAGGGAGGCGAGAGGGAGCTTTCTTT. Translated, it gives CASSPSRTGRREGAFF. The V gene is TRBV9, the J gene TRBJ1-1; TRBD1 matches 8 bases. The CDR3 consists of 16 residues. J was trimmed by 10 bases and V by 4 bases; bases with no gene match: 18. The germline CDR1 and CDR2 sequences are SGDLS and YYNGEE.

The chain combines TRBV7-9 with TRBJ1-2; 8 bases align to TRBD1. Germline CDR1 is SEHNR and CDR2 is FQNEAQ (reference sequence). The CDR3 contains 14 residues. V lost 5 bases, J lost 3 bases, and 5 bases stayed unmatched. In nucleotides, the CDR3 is TGTGCCAGCAGCGATCAACAGGGGGACTATGGCTACACCTTC. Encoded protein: CASSDQQGDYGYTF.